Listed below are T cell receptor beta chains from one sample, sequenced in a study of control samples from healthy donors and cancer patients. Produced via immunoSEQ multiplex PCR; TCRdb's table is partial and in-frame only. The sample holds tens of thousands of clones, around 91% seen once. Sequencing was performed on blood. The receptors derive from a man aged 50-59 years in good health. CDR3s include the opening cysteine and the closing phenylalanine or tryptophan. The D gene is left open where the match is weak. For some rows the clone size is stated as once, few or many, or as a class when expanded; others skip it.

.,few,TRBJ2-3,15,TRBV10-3,CAISESGTNTDTQYF,TGTGCCATCAGTGAGTCAGGGACAAACACAGATACGCAGTATTTT
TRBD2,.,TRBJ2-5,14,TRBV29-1,CSVQRTSGQETQYF,TGCAGCGTTCAGAGGACTAGCGGGCAAGAGACCCAGTACTTC
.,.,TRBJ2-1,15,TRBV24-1,CATSDHKKSYNEQFF,TGTGCCACCAGTGATCACAAAAAATCCTACAATGAGCAGTTCTTC
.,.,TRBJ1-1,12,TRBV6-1,CASSERRTEAFF,TGTGCCAGCAGTGAACGCCGCACTGAAGCTTTCTTT
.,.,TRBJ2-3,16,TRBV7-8,CASSLAGQGGADTQYF,TGTGCCAGCAGCTTAGCAGGCCAGGGCGGAGCAGATACGCAGTATTTT
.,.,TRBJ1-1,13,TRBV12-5,CASGLDSFTEAFF,TGTGCTAGTGGTCTCGACAGTTTCACTGAAGCTTTCTTT
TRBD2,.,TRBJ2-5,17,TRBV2,CASSERLAGALQETQYF,TGTGCCAGCAGTGAAAGGCTAGCGGGCGCCCTACAAGAGACCCAGTACTTC
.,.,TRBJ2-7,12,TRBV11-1,CASSLETYEQYF,TGTGCCAGCAGCCTTGAGACCTACGAGCAGTACTTC
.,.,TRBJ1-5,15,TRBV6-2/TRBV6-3,CASSYGGISNQPQHF,TGTGCCAGCAGTTACGGGGGGATTAGCAATCAGCCCCAGCATTTT
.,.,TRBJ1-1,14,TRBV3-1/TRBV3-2,CASSPTGGASEAFF,TGTGCCAGCAGCCCCACGGGAGGGGCTAGTGAAGCTTTCTTT
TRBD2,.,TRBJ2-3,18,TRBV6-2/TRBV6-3,CASSYSPLAGGSRDTQYF,TGTGCCAGCAGTTACTCTCCACTAGCGGGGGGGTCTAGGGATACGCAGTATTTT
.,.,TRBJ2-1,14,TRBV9,CASSVGLPYNEQFF,TGTGCCAGCAGCGTAGGCCTTCCCTACAATGAGCAGTTCTTC
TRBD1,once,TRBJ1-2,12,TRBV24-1,CATRGTVDGYTF,TGTGCCACCAGGGGGACAGTCGATGGCTACACCTTC
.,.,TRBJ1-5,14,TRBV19,CASIQGGGNQPQHF,TGTGCCAGTATTCAGGGAGGAGGCAATCAGCCCCAGCATTTT
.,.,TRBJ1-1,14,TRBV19,CASSIGQGSTEAFF,TGTGCCAGTAGTATAGGGCAGGGGAGCACTGAAGCTTTCTTT